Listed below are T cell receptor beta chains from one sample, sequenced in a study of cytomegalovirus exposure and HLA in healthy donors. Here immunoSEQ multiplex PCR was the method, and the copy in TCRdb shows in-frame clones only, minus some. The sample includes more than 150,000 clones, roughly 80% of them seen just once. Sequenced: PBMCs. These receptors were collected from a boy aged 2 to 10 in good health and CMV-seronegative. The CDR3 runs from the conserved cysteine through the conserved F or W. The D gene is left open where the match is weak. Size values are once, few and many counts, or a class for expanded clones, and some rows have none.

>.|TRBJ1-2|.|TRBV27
TGTGCCAGCAGTGTAAATAGGGGCGGCTATGGCTACACCTTC
CASSVNRGGYGYTF
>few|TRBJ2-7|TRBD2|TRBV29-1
TGCAGCGTTGAAGATCGGGGGCTAGCGGGAGGGTGGGGCGAGCAGTACTTC
CSVEDRGLAGGWGEQYF
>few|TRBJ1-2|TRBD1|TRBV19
TGTGCCAGTTACAGGGGCGGCGGCTACACCTTC
CASYRGGGYTF
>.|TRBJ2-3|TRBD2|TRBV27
TGTGCCAGCAGTTTCTTGACTAGCGGCACAGATACGCAGTATTTT
CASSFLTSGTDTQYF
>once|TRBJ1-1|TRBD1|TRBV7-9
TGTGCCAGCATTCAAGACGGGACAGAGAACACTGAAGCTTTCTTT
CASIQDGTENTEAFF
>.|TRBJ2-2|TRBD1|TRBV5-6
TGTGCCAGCAGCTTGACAGGGGGCGGGGGCACCGGGGAGCTGTTTTTT
CASSLTGGGGTGELFF
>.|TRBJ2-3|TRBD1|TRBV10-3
TGTGCCATCAGTGAGCCCCAGACAGGGGATACGCAGTATTTT
CAISEPQTGDTQYF
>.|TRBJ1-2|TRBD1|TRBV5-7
TGTGCCAGCAGTCCACCTCCCGGACAGGGATTCGACTACACCTTC
CASSPPPGQGFDYTF
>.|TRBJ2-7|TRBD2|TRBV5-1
TGCGCCAGCAGCTTGGGGGCGGGAGAAGTTTACGAGCAGTACTTC
CASSLGAGEVYEQYF
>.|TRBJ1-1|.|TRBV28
TGTGCCAGCAGGGCCCAGTATTTGAACACTGAAGCTTTCTTT
CASRAQYLNTEAFF
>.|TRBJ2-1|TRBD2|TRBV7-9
TGTGCCACGAGTCACACGACTAGCGGGAGGGAGCAGTTCTTC
CATSHTTSGREQFF
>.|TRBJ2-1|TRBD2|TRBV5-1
TGCGCCAGCAGCTTGCTAGCGGGAGGGCCAGATGAGCAGTTCTTC
CASSLLAGGPDEQFF
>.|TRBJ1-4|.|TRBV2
TGTGCCAGCAGTGAAGAGAACCAGAAACTGTTTTTT
CASSEENQKLFF
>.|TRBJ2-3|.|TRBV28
TGTGCCAGCAGTTTACTCAGAGATACGCAGTATTTT
CASSLLRDTQYF
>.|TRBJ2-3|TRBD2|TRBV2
TGTGCCAGCAGTGAACAGCGGGGGGAAACAGATACGCAGTATTTT
CASSEQRGETDTQYF
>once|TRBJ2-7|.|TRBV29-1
TGCAGCGTTGAGTACAGTAACCCCTACGAGCAGTACTTC
CSVEYSNPYEQYF
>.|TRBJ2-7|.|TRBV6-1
TGTGCCAGCAGTGAAGGGAACTACCGGTACGAGCAGTACTTC
CASSEGNYRYEQYF